Listed below are T cell receptor beta chains from one sample, sequenced in a study of CD4 T cells in relation to SARS-CoV-2 and coronaviruses. No antigen is known for these receptors. The table came from immunoSEQ multiplex PCR; TCRdb's copy has only in-frame clones and leaves some out. This table holds around 30,000 clones, about 76% found once. The sample consisted of memory CD4+ T cells from PBMCs, cultured in vitro. Receptors were obtained from an adult with COVID-19. Each CDR3 is given with its conserved first and last residue. The D gene is left open where the match is weak. Size is stated for part of the rows, as once, few or many counts, or as a class when the clone is expanded.

J: TRBJ1-5
D: TRBD1
V: TRBV4-1
size: -
CDR3: CASSPPITGVAGGNQPQHF
DNA: TGCGCCAGCAGCCCGCCAATTACAGGGGTAGCCGGTGGCAATCAGCCCCAGCATTTT

J: TRBJ1-1
D: -
V: TRBV7-9
size: few
CDR3: CASSPMTRGRNTEAFF
DNA: TGTGCCAGCAGCCCTATGACGCGAGGGAGGAACACTGAAGCTTTCTTT

J: TRBJ1-3
D: -
V: TRBV6-5
size: -
CDR3: CASSYSLPTRGNTIYF
DNA: TGTGCCAGCAGTTACTCACTCCCCACGAGGGGAAACACCATATATTTT

J: TRBJ2-1
D: -
V: TRBV6-1
size: -
CDR3: CASSEGGRYYNEQFF
DNA: TGTGCCAGCAGTGAAGGTGGGAGATACTACAATGAGCAGTTCTTC

J: TRBJ1-1
D: -
V: TRBV18
size: -
CDR3: CASSPGDLRLAFF
DNA: TGTGCCAGCTCACCTGGGGACCTGAGGTTGGCTTTCTTT

J: TRBJ2-5
D: -
V: TRBV18
size: few
CDR3: CASSPTARGETQYF
DNA: TGTGCCAGCTCACCGACGGCCCGCGGAGAGACCCAGTACTTC

J: TRBJ2-1
D: TRBD1
V: TRBV3-1/TRBV3-2
size: -
CDR3: CASRPRDRGLNEQFF
DNA: TGTGCCAGCAGGCCCCGGGACAGGGGACTCAATGAGCAGTTCTTC

J: TRBJ1-1
D: TRBD1
V: TRBV28
size: -
CDR3: CASSLSHRGAFF
DNA: TGTGCCAGCAGTTTATCCCACAGGGGAGCTTTCTTT

J: TRBJ2-3
D: TRBD2
V: TRBV7-9
size: once
CDR3: CASSRPTGGRGADTQYF
DNA: TGTGCCAGCAGCCGTCCGACCGGCGGGAGAGGGGCAGATACGCAGTATTTT

J: TRBJ1-6
D: TRBD1
V: TRBV10-2
size: -
CDR3: CASSAGGRSYNSPLHF
DNA: TGCGCCAGCAGCGCAGGGGGGCGCTCCTATAATTCACCCCTCCACTTT

J: TRBJ1-5
D: -
V: TRBV2
size: -
CDR3: CASSEYRVNQPQHF
DNA: TGTGCCAGCAGTGAGTACAGGGTCAATCAGCCCCAGCATTTT

J: TRBJ1-5
D: -
V: TRBV2
size: few
CDR3: CASRKSSQPQHF
DNA: TGTGCCAGCAGGAAAAGTAGTCAGCCCCAGCATTTT

J: TRBJ2-6
D: TRBD1
V: TRBV19
size: -
CDR3: CASSRDRGYSSGANVLTF
DNA: TGTGCCAGTAGTAGAGACAGGGGCTACAGCTCTGGGGCCAACGTCCTGACTTTC

J: TRBJ2-3
D: TRBD2
V: TRBV28
size: -
CDR3: CASSTSGRGADTQYF
DNA: TGTGCCAGCAGTACTAGCGGTAGGGGGGCAGATACGCAGTATTTT

J: TRBJ2-7
D: -
V: TRBV27
size: few
CDR3: CASSLLIAGTPREQYF
DNA: TGTGCCAGCAGTTTACTTATCGCGGGCACGCCTCGGGAGCAGTACTTC

J: TRBJ2-7
D: TRBD2
V: TRBV9
size: -
CDR3: CASSTTGGTVREQYF
DNA: TGTGCCAGCAGTACCACGGGGGGTACGGTACGCGAGCAGTACTTC

J: TRBJ2-5
D: TRBD2
V: TRBV4-3
size: -
CDR3: CASSQDLGGGETQYF
DNA: TGCGCCAGCAGCCAAGACTTAGGCGGGGGAGAGACCCAGTACTTC

J: TRBJ1-2
D: -
V: TRBV7-9
size: -
CDR3: CASSLRLGADGYTF
DNA: TGTGCCAGCAGCTTAAGATTGGGCGCCGATGGCTACACCTTC

J: TRBJ1-2
D: TRBD1
V: TRBV28
size: -
CDR3: CASRDRGRGDYGYTF
DNA: TGTGCCAGCCGGGACAGGGGAAGAGGAGACTATGGCTACACCTTC

J: TRBJ2-1
D: -
V: TRBV11-2
size: -
CDR3: CASSLEGQDYNEQFF
DNA: TGTGCCAGCAGCTTAGAGGGTCAAGACTACAATGAGCAGTTCTTC

J: TRBJ2-3
D: -
V: TRBV7-2
size: -
CDR3: CASSSTRNPRVLTDTQYF
DNA: TGTGCCAGCAGCTCAACCCGCAACCCGAGAGTCCTCACAGATACGCAGTATTTT

J: TRBJ2-1
D: -
V: TRBV4-1
size: few
CDR3: CASSSRSEQFF
DNA: TGCGCCAGCAGCTCCCGGTCCGAGCAGTTCTTC

J: TRBJ2-7
D: -
V: TRBV5-6
size: -
CDR3: CASTRGGLGDEQYF
DNA: TGTGCCAGCACCCGAGGAGGGCTGGGTGACGAGCAGTACTTC

J: TRBJ1-5
D: -
V: TRBV7-9
size: -
CDR3: CASSSGSNQPQHF
DNA: TGTGCCAGCAGTTCGGGAAGCAATCAGCCCCAGCATTTT

J: TRBJ2-2
D: TRBD2
V: TRBV5-6
size: -
CDR3: CASNDGASGNTGELFF
DNA: TGTGCCAGCAACGACGGGGCTAGCGGGAACACCGGGGAGCTGTTTTTT

J: TRBJ2-7
D: TRBD2
V: TRBV28
size: -
CDR3: CASSPSSGGSYEQYF
DNA: TGTGCCAGCAGCCCCTCTAGCGGTGGCTCCTACGAGCAGTACTTC

J: TRBJ2-1
D: TRBD2
V: TRBV29-1
size: -
CDR3: CSVYGTSGRNFHNEQFF
DNA: TGCAGCGTCTACGGGACTAGCGGGAGGAACTTCCACAATGAGCAGTTCTTC

J: TRBJ1-5
D: -
V: TRBV5-3
size: once
CDR3: CARSFGWWEGNQPQHF
DNA: TGTGCCAGAAGCTTCGGTTGGTGGGAGGGCAATCAGCCCCAGCATTTT

J: TRBJ2-1
D: TRBD1
V: TRBV7-8
size: once
CDR3: CASSLFGTGVNEQFF
DNA: TGTGCCAGCAGCTTATTCGGGACAGGGGTTAATGAGCAGTTCTTC

J: TRBJ1-5
D: TRBD1
V: TRBV6-6
size: once
CDR3: CASSTDRGGQPQHF
DNA: TGTGCCAGCAGCACAGACAGGGGCGGGCAGCCCCAGCATTTT

J: TRBJ1-5
D: TRBD1
V: TRBV27
size: -
CDR3: CASSFIPGGGNQPQHF
DNA: TGTGCCAGCAGTTTTATTCCAGGGGGCGGCAATCAGCCCCAGCATTTT

J: TRBJ2-5
D: -
V: TRBV27
size: -
CDR3: CASSFISARQTQYF
DNA: TGTGCCAGCAGTTTTATATCGGCCCGGCAGACCCAGTACTTC

J: TRBJ2-7
D: TRBD2
V: TRBV3-1/TRBV3-2
size: -
CDR3: CASSRGLADYEQYF
DNA: TGTGCCAGCAGTCGAGGACTAGCGGACTACGAGCAGTACTTC

J: TRBJ2-7
D: -
V: TRBV2
size: few
CDR3: CASSEGGRIYEQYF
DNA: TGTGCCAGCAGTGAAGGGGGACGGATCTACGAGCAGTACTTC

J: TRBJ2-5
D: -
V: TRBV2
size: -
CDR3: CASSEAGGYQETQYF
DNA: TGTGCCAGCAGTGAAGCCGGCGGGTACCAAGAGACCCAGTACTTC

J: TRBJ2-3
D: TRBD2
V: TRBV7-3
size: -
CDR3: CASSLIGREIRSTDTQYF
DNA: TGTGCCAGCAGCTTAATCGGGAGGGAAATTAGAAGCACAGATACGCAGTATTTT

J: TRBJ2-1
D: -
V: TRBV4-1
size: few
CDR3: CASSRQPGQTYNEQFF
DNA: TGCGCCAGCAGCCGCCAACCGGGACAAACCTACAATGAGCAGTTCTTC